The table lists the clone carrying this T cell receptor beta chain with many counts. What it binds is unknown. These data belong to a study of Graves' ophthalmopathy and Graves' hyperthyroidism. Study observations and caveats: Blood also carried most expanded thyroid clonotypes exceeding 0.001 frequency. Sensitivity reached roughly 88% and specificity approximately 81% for a 13-signature model separating ophthalmopathy from stable hyperthyroidism.

The PBMCs originated from more than 7.5 ml of fresh peripheral blood. Investigators amplified TCR beta CDR3 regions from RNA transcripts. Second-round multiplex PCR came after first-round RT-PCR with HTBI primers. Via MiXCR, TCRdb re-called the multiplex PCR reads, giving one row per CDR3 protein. The sample yields fewer than 650,000 distinct CDR3 sequences, about 20% seen once. The clonotype was recovered from a woman younger than 35 with stable Graves' hyperthyroidism. Some clones in this sample may be carry-over from other donors' samples. The sequenced sample was peripheral blood.

This CDR3 is CASSSRTGVGNQPQHF. The CDR3 region has the DNA TGTGCCAGCAGTTCCCGGACAGGGGTAGGCAATCAGCCCCAGCATTTT. The V call is TRBV6-2 or TRBV6-3, the J call TRBJ1-5; TRBD1 aligns across 9 bases. The ends lost 4 bases at V and 2 bases at J; junction bases unmatched: 6. The CDR3 consists of 16 residues. Germline assignment: CDR1 MNHEY and CDR2 SVGEGT.